This paragraph covers one TCR beta chain sequence. Its antigen is currently unknown. Germline lookup yields CDR1 KGHSH and CDR2 LQKENI. With 3 bases clipped from V and 5 bases from J, the junction kept 6 bases outside the gene matches. This CDR3 is built from 15 residues. Using immunoSEQ multiplex PCR, the repertoire was profiled, and TCRdb retains in-frame clones only, with some absent. The repertoire includes approximately 2.4 million clones, approximately 96% of them detected once, and approximately 0.13% sits in the top ten. The data were taken from a study of shared clonotypes between healthy human individuals. Study-wide results and caveats: Donors were few, which limited the genetic and exposure-history diversity represented. Generation probability values for non-shared clonotypes were lower than those for clonotypes shared by all four donors.

Into CD45RA+ naive and CD45RA-negative memory subsets, the CD4+ cells were split. The clonotype was recovered from a man aged 18 to 29 in good health. This chain joins TRBV18 and TRBJ1-5; 8 positions agree with TRBD1. Sequenced sample: naive CD4+ T cells sorted from blood. Regarding subset: CD45RA+ positively selected. The CDR3 DNA sequence: TGTGCCAGCTCACCTACCTCAGGGGGCGATCAGCCCCAGCATTTT. Its translation is CASSPTSGGDQPQHF.